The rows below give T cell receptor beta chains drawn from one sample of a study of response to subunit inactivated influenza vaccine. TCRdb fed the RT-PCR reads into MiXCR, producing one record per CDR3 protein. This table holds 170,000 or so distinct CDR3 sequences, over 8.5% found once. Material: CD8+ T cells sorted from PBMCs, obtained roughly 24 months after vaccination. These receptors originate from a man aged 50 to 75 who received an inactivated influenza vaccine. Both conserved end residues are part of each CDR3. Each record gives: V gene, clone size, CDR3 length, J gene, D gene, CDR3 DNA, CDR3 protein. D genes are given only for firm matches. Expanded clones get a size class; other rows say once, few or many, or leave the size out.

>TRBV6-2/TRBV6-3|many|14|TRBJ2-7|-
TGTGCCAGCAGTTACTCGAGCGGTGGAGCCGAGCAGTACTTC
CASSYSSGGAEQYF
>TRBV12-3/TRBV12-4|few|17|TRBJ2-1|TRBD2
TGTGCCAGCACCCCGGGACTAGCGGGAGTACAGTACAATGAGCAGTTCTTC
CASTPGLAGVQYNEQFF
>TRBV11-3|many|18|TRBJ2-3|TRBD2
TGTGCCAGCAGCCCCTTTCCGCGCGGGGGACCTAGCACAGATACGCAGTATTTT
CASSPFPRGGPSTDTQYF
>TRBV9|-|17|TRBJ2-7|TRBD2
TGTGCCAGCAGCGTAGGAGTGACGGGAGGGAGAGGTGGCGAGCAGTACTTC
CASSVGVTGGRGGEQYF
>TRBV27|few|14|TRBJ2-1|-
TGTGCCAGCAGTTTGATCGCCAGGGTCAATGAGCAGTTCTTC
CASSLIARVNEQFF
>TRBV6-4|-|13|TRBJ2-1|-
TGTGCCAGCAGTGACTCTCGACTAGGTGAGCAGTTCTTC
CASSDSRLGEQFF
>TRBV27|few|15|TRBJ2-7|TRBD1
TGTGCCAGCAGTCCTAGGCCAGGGGGCGACTACGAGCAGTACTTC
CASSPRPGGDYEQYF
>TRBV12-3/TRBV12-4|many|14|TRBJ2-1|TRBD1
TGTGCCAGCACCGAGGGGGCAGCCTACAATGAGCAGTTCTTC
CASTEGAAYNEQFF
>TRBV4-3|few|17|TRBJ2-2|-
TGCGCCAGCAGCCACCCGACAATCGGGGAGCGCACCGGGGAGCTGTTTTTT
CASSHPTIGERTGELFF
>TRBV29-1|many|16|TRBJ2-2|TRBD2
TGCAGCGTTGTGGCTAGCGGGAGCGTAGGCACCGGGGAGCTGTTTTTT
CSVVASGSVGTGELFF
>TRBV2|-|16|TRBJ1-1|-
TGTGCCAGCAGTGACGCAGGGCCCCAAGGGAACACTGAAGCTTTCTTT
CASSDAGPQGNTEAFF
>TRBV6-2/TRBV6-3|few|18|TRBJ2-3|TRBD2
TGTGCCAGCAGTTACCGGCGAATAATAGCGGGAGCGGGAGATACGCAGTATTTT
CASSYRRIIAGAGDTQYF
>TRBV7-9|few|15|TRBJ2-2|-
TGTGCCAGCAGCTTAGGTGCCTTTGGCACCGGGGAGCTGTTTTTT
CASSLGAFGTGELFF
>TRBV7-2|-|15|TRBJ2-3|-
TGTGCCAGCAGCTATTTCAGGGTTAGCACAGATACGCAGTATTTT
CASSYFRVSTDTQYF
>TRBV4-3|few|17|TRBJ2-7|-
TGCGCCAGCAGCCAAGATCTATTTGGTCTACCGACCTACGAGCAGTACTTC
CASSQDLFGLPTYEQYF
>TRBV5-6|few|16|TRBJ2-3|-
TGTGCCAGCAGCTTGGCCCCCAGGGGAGGGACAGAGACGCAGTATTTT
CASSLAPRGGTETQYF
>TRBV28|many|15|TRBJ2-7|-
TGTGCCAGCAGTCCGGAGGTGGGGGGCCGAGACGAGCAGTACTTC
CASSPEVGGRDEQYF
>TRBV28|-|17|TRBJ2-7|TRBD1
TGTGCCAGCAGTTTATACCTGGACAGGGCAACCTCCTACGAGCAGTACTTC
CASSLYLDRATSYEQYF
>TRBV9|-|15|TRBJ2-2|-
TGTGCCAGCACCCCGGGCAGGGGGAACACCGGGGAGCTGTTTTTT
CASTPGRGNTGELFF
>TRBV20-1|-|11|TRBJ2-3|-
TGCAGTGCTGGGTGGGGGGATACGCAGTATTTT
CSAGWGDTQYF
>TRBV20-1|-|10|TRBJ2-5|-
TGCAGTGCTAGCTACGGAGGGCAGTACTTC
CSASYGGQYF
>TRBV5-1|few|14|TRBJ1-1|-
TGCGCCAGCAGCTTGGATCCGATGAACACTGAAGCTTTCTTT
CASSLDPMNTEAFF
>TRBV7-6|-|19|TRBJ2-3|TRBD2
TGTGCCAGCAGCTCCCCGACTAGCGGGAGGGGGATCGGCACAGATACGCAGTATTTT
CASSSPTSGRGIGTDTQYF
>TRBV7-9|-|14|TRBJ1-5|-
TGTGCCAGCAGCTTAGAGGCCAGCAATCAGCCCCAGCATTTT
CASSLEASNQPQHF
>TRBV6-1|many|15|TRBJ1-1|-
TGTGCCAGCATAGGACACTCCCCAAGGGGAACTGAAGCTTTCTTT
CASIGHSPRGTEAFF
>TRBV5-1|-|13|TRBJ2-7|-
TGCGCCAGCAACTTGGATCAGATGTACGAGCAGTACTTC
CASNLDQMYEQYF
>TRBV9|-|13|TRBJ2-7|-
TGTGCCAGCAGCGTAGAAACTTCCTACGAGCAGTACTTC
CASSVETSYEQYF
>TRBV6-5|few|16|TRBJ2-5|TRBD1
TGTGCCAGCAGTTACTTAAGGACAGGGAGGTCGGAGACCCAGTACTTC
CASSYLRTGRSETQYF
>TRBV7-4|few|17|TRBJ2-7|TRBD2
TGTGCCAGCAGCTATACTAGCGGCCCCCTTTTCAGCTACGAGCAGTACTTC
CASSYTSGPLFSYEQYF
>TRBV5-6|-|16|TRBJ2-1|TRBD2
TGTGCCAGCAGCTCCCTAGCGGGGGAAGGTTACAATGAGCAGTTCTTC
CASSSLAGEGYNEQFF
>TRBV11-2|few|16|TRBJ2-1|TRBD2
TGTGCCAGCAGCACTATGAGCGGGAGGGCCTTGAATGAGCAGTTCTTC
CASSTMSGRALNEQFF
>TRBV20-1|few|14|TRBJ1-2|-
TGCAGTGCTAGGGACCTTGAAGGGGACTATGGCTACACCTTC
CSARDLEGDYGYTF
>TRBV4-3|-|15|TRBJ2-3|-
TGCGCCAGCAGCCAAGATTACGGGGGCACAGATACGCAGTATTTT
CASSQDYGGTDTQYF